The following is a TCR beta chain sequence with its context. Its antigen is still unknown. Here immunoSEQ multiplex PCR was the method, and the copy in TCRdb shows in-frame clones only, minus some. This table has about 120,000 clones, roughly nine tenths appearing once. This sample was taken from a study of T cell responses to AZD1222 COVID-19 vaccine. About the study: Second-dose recipients at about 4 or about 12 weeks were treated as one pooled group.

Broader study findings: Repertoire collection took place solely once the T cell response had peaked. There were vaccine-associated CD4 TCRs across spike, dominant at 160-218 and 743-854.

Trimming took 8 bases from V and 7 from J, leaving 8 bases between them. The germline V gene has CDR1 MRHNA and CDR2 SNTAGT. CDR3 length: 10 amino acids. The V and J genes are TRBV6-4 and TRBJ1-2; D may be TRBD1 (5 bases). Sequences were derived from peripheral blood, sampled on day 0 of AZD1222 vaccination. The clonotype originates from an adult in good health. Here the CDR3 DNA reads TGTGCCAGCGGGGGGGGTGGCTACACCTTC. It encodes CASGGGGYTF.